The 15 T cell receptor beta chains listed next were all sequenced from one sample in a study of regulatory T cells in long-lasting Graves disease. Time point meaning: newly diagnosed GD, antithyroid drugs for less than 3 months. RNA extracted from PBMCs served as the sequencing template. The authors built TCR beta libraries using iRepertoire HTBI primers and Arm-PCR of CDR3 regions. TCRdb re-analysed the multiplex PCR reads in MiXCR, keeping a single row per CDR3 protein. The sample yields approximately 400,000 distinct CDR3 sequences, about 15% seen once. The same data also contributed to another study, on T cells in Graves' hyperthyroidism and ophthalmopathy.

The specimen was peripheral blood mononuclear cells (PBMCs), collected at new diagnosis, from a patient treated with antithyroid drugs. Receptors were obtained from a woman aged 25 to 39 with Graves disease.

The sample holds many counts of this clonotype. The chain couples TRBV13 to TRBJ2-7; 14 bases agree with TRBD2. The V gene's germline CDR1 is PRHDT and CDR2 FYEKMQ (reference sequence). The V gene end was trimmed by 5 bases and the J gene end by 5 bases; junction bases not matched to a gene: 5. The CDR3 has 15 amino acids. CDR3: CASSAGLAGVHEQYF. For the CDR3, the DNA is TGTGCCAGCAGCGCGGGACTAGCGGGAGTCCACGAGCAGTACTTC.

This clonotype was counted ten times or more. The rearrangement joins TRBV20-1 to TRBJ2-1; 10 positions agree with TRBD2. The V gene's germline CDR1 is DFQATT and CDR2 SNEGSKA (reference sequence). This CDR3 contains 14 residues. The ends lost 4 bases at V and 4 bases at J; junction bases unmatched: 4. CDR3 region: CSAKLAGDYNEQFF. The CDR3 nucleotides are TGCAGTGCTAAGCTAGCGGGAGATTACAATGAGCAGTTCTTC.

This clonotype was seen ten or more times. The rearrangement joins TRBV19 to TRBJ2-7; the match to TRBD2 covers 7 bases. The germline CDR1 and CDR2 sequences are LNHDA and SQIVND (reference sequence). Trimming cost V 0 bases and J 6 bases; bases outside gene matches: 11. The CDR3 consists of 16 residues. CDR3 nucleotides: TGTGCCAGTAGTATAGATCGCCCGGGACTACAAGCCGAGCAGTACTTC. It codes for CASSIDRPGLQAEQYF.

Regarding this clonotype: This may be a read error, as it is one base from a much larger clone. The V gene is TRBV30, the J gene TRBJ1-4, with D hard to call. In germline, CDR1 is GTSNPN, CDR2 SVGIG (reference sequence). There are 15 residues in the CDR3. V lost 5 bases and J lost 3, with 16 bases in between. DNA for the CDR3: TGTGCCTGGGATGATGGATTACCCCCTAATGAAAAACTGTTTTTT. It specifies CAWDDGLPPNEKLFF.

V is TRBV7-6 and J is TRBJ2-7; D may be TRBD2 (5 bases). The CDR3 contains 19 residues. V dropped 1 base and J dropped 0 bases, with 22 bases sitting between them. The germline V gene encodes CDR1 SGHVS and CDR2 FNYEAQ. CDR3 nucleotide sequence: TGTGCCAGCAGCTTAGAGGTCCCGGGTTGGGGTAGCGCCTCCTACGAGCAGTACTTC. Its translation is CASSLEVPGWGSASYEQYF.

This clonotype was detected only a few times. Possible read error: a much larger clone is one base away. The chain carries TRBV28 and TRBJ2-1; D call uncertain. V dropped 3 bases and J dropped 6 bases, with 3 bases sitting between them. Germline lookup yields CDR1 MDHEN and CDR2 SYDVKM. The CDR3 spans 11 residues. DNA of the CDR3: TGTGCCAGCAGTTTCCCCAATGAGCAGTTCTTC. Residues: CASSFPNEQFF.

This clonotype has only a few counts. V usage is TRBV18 and J usage is TRBJ2-7, with TRBD1 identical over 9 bases. CDR1 is KGHSH, CDR2 LQKENI, per germline. The CDR3 extends over 15 amino acids. With V trimmed by 3 bases and J by 2 bases, 5 bases remained unmatched. The CDR3 loop reads CASSPGTGYPYEQYF. The CDR3 DNA reads as TGTGCCAGCTCACCCGGGACAGGGTATCCCTACGAGCAGTACTTC.

In this sample, this clonotype turned up many times. V usage is TRBV14 and J usage is TRBJ2-7, with TRBD2 matching over 13 bases. CDR1 is SGHDN and CDR2 is FVKESK in the germline V gene. This CDR3 region has 14 residues. J gave up 7 bases and V 1 base, and 1 base lay outside the gene matches. CDR3 in amino acids: CASSQALAGGEQYF. The CDR3 DNA is TGTGCCAGCAGCCAAGCACTAGCGGGGGGGGAGCAGTACTTC.

This clonotype was observed at least ten times. In nucleotides, the CDR3 is TGTGCCAGCAGTTTGACCCCGACTAGCGGGAGCCCCTACGAGCAGTACTTC. This gives the protein CASSLTPTSGSPYEQYF. The chain has TRBV12-3 or TRBV12-4 and TRBJ2-7; 12 bases fit TRBD2. V lost 3 bases, J lost 2 bases, and 8 bases stayed unmatched. The CDR3 has 17 residues.

A remark on this clonotype: A much more abundant neighbour one base away suggests this may be a read error. The chain carries TRBV24-1 and TRBJ2-3; perhaps TRBD1 as D (5 bases). The CDR3 is made up of 14 amino acids. Germline V gives CDR1 KGHDR, CDR2 SFDVKD. Between the trimmed V and J ends, which lost 4 bases and 1 base, there was a span of 8 bases. The CDR3 protein is CATSDPTGTDTQYF. CDR3 coding DNA: TGTGCCACCAGTGACCCGACAGGCACAGATACGCAGTATTTT.

This clonotype has just a few counts. The chain couples TRBV9 to TRBJ1-1; D is ambiguous. V lost 2 bases to trimming and J lost 1 base, with 6 bases between them. CDR1 and CDR2 from the germline V gene are SGDLS and YYNGEE. This CDR3 comprises 13 residues. The chain's CDR3 is CASSVRRNTEAFF. DNA for the CDR3: TGTGCCAGCAGCGTCCGACGGAACACTGAAGCTTTCTTT.

The table lists this clonotype with many counts. This chain joins TRBV6-5 and TRBJ2-7; D tentatively reads TRBD1 or TRBD2 (5 bases each). Germline V gene sequence: CDR1 MNHEY, CDR2 SVGAGI. Trimming removed 0 bases at V and 1 base at J, with 19 bases between. The CDR3 is 18 residues long. DNA of the CDR3: TGTGCCAGCAGTTACTCGAAGCGGTCGGGGCAATATTCCTACGAGCAGTACTTC. Protein sequence: CASSYSKRSGQYSYEQYF.

This clonotype was found many times. This chain joins TRBV2 and TRBJ2-5; TRBD2 aligns across 7 bases. The CDR3 sequence is 15 residues long. Trimming cost V 4 bases and J 5 bases; bases outside gene matches: 10. Per the germline V gene, CDR1 is SNHLY and CDR2 is FYNNEI. The CDR3 DNA sequence: TGTGCCAGCAGTGGTGGGGCGGGAGTGGGCGAGACCCAGTACTTC. The encoded protein is CASSGGAGVGETQYF.

This clonotype has ten or more counts. This sequence joins TRBV27 and TRBJ2-7; 9 positions agree with TRBD1. The ends lost 5 bases at V and 1 base at J; junction bases unmatched: 6. CDR1 and CDR2 from the germline V gene are MNHEY and SMNVEV (reference sequence). CDR3 size: 15 residues. Written as DNA, the CDR3 is TGTGCCAGCAGTCTACAGGGGGCTAGGTCCTACGAGCAGTACTTC. This gives the protein CASSLQGARSYEQYF.

This clonotype was counted many times. V usage is TRBV11-2 and J usage is TRBJ1-1; unclear D gene. The CDR3 spans 13 residues. Deletions cut 5 bases from V and 4 bases from J, with 11 bases between. Germline lookup yields CDR1 SGHAT and CDR2 FQNNGV. The CDR3 here is CASSPRLITEAFF. The CDR3 DNA follows: TGTGCCAGCAGCCCGAGATTAATCACTGAAGCTTTCTTT. Full variable domain (remainder filled in from reference TRBV11-2 and TRBJ1-1): EAGVAQSPRYKIIEKRQSVAFWCNPISGHATLYWYQQILGQGPKLLIQFQNNGVVDDSQLPKDRFSAERLKGVDSTLKIQPAKLEDSAVYLCASSPRLITEAFFGQGTRLTVV.